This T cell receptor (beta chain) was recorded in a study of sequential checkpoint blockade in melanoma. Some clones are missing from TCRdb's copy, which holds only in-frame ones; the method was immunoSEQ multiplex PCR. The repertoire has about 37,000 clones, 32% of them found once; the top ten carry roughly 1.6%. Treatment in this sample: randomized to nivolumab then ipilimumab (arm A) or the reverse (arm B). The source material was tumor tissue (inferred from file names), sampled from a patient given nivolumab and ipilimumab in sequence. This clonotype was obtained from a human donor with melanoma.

In DNA form, the CDR3 reads TGTGCCAGTAGTGGCCAGACAGGGTCATATGAAAAACTGTTTTTT. This sequence encodes CASSGQTGSYEKLFF. V usage is TRBV19 and J usage is TRBJ1-4, with TRBD1 matching 7 bases. In germline, CDR1 is LNHDA, CDR2 SQIVND (reference sequence). The CDR3 consists of 15 residues. J was trimmed by 6 bases and V by 5 bases; bases with no gene match: 9.